These T cell receptor beta chains were read from a single sample in a study of blood T cell repertoires in COVID-19. Some clones are missing from TCRdb's copy, which holds only in-frame ones; the method was immunoSEQ multiplex PCR. This repertoire shows some 110,000 clones, approximately 85% found once; its top ten account for around 5%. The sample was peripheral blood. The receptors were sampled from a human donor in a cohort sampled during active COVID-19. CDR3s include the opening cysteine and the closing phenylalanine or tryptophan. The D gene is left open where the match is weak. Not all rows give a size; the values are once, few, many and, for expanded clones, a class.

d_gene: .; v_gene: TRBV3-1/TRBV3-2; j_gene: TRBJ2-2; abundance: few; CDR3aa: CASSLTTNTGELFF; CDR3nt: TGTGCCAGCAGCCTTACTACGAACACCGGGGAGCTGTTTTTT
d_gene: TRBD1; v_gene: TRBV9; j_gene: TRBJ2-7; abundance: .; CDR3aa: CASSREQGAWEQYF; CDR3nt: TGTGCCAGCTCGCGGGAACAGGGGGCTTGGGAGCAGTACTTC
d_gene: TRBD1; v_gene: TRBV6-5; j_gene: TRBJ1-1; abundance: .; CDR3aa: CASNKNRGGNTEAFF; CDR3nt: TGTGCCAGCAATAAAAACAGGGGAGGGAACACTGAAGCTTTCTTT
d_gene: TRBD2; v_gene: TRBV6-2/TRBV6-3; j_gene: TRBJ2-1; abundance: once; CDR3aa: CASSLRTSGTNNEQFF; CDR3nt: TGTGCCAGCAGCCTTCGGACTAGCGGGACCAACAATGAGCAGTTCTTC
d_gene: TRBD1; v_gene: TRBV4-3; j_gene: TRBJ2-1; abundance: few; CDR3aa: CASSQADRGRNEQFF; CDR3nt: TGCGCCAGCAGCCAAGCCGACAGGGGTAGGAATGAGCAGTTCTTC
d_gene: TRBD2; v_gene: TRBV20-1; j_gene: TRBJ2-1; abundance: .; CDR3aa: CSARGTSGSYYNEQFF; CDR3nt: TGCAGTGCTCGTGGGACTAGCGGATCTTACTACAATGAGCAGTTCTTC
d_gene: TRBD1; v_gene: TRBV29-1; j_gene: TRBJ1-1; abundance: .; CDR3aa: CSDDRGAFF; CDR3nt: TGCAGCGATGACAGGGGCGCTTTCTTT
d_gene: .; v_gene: TRBV4-3; j_gene: TRBJ1-2; abundance: .; CDR3aa: CASSQDSAGRQYGYTF; CDR3nt: TGCGCCAGCAGCCAAGATTCCGCGGGCAGACAATATGGCTACACCTTC
d_gene: TRBD1; v_gene: TRBV27; j_gene: TRBJ2-7; abundance: .; CDR3aa: CASSLSGQGSSYEQYF; CDR3nt: TGTGCCAGCAGTTTATCAGGACAGGGGTCCTCCTACGAGCAGTACTTC
d_gene: TRBD2; v_gene: TRBV28; j_gene: TRBJ2-7; abundance: .; CDR3aa: CASSTGTSGRAYWYF; CDR3nt: TGTGCCAGCAGCACCGGGACTAGCGGGAGGGCCTATTGGTACTTC
d_gene: .; v_gene: TRBV2; j_gene: TRBJ1-4; abundance: .; CDR3aa: CASSDRGRTSEKLFF; CDR3nt: TGTGCCAGCAGTGATCGTGGCAGGACTAGTGAAAAACTGTTTTTT
d_gene: .; v_gene: TRBV6-5; j_gene: TRBJ1-2; abundance: .; CDR3aa: CATRYTIGLYGYTF; CDR3nt: TGTGCCACCAGATACACGATCGGACTCTATGGCTACACCTTC
d_gene: TRBD1; v_gene: TRBV5-6; j_gene: TRBJ2-7; abundance: .; CDR3aa: CASRDRGHEQYF; CDR3nt: TGTGCCAGCCGGGACAGGGGGCACGAGCAGTACTTC
d_gene: TRBD1; v_gene: TRBV19; j_gene: TRBJ1-1; abundance: .; CDR3aa: CASSQNPGTGWFRAFF; CDR3nt: TGTGCCAGTAGCCAAAATCCCGGGACAGGGTGGTTTCGGGCTTTCTTT
d_gene: TRBD1; v_gene: TRBV27; j_gene: TRBJ1-2; abundance: .; CDR3aa: CASSPDRAYGYTF; CDR3nt: TGTGCCAGCAGCCCCGACAGGGCCTATGGCTACACCTTC
d_gene: TRBD2; v_gene: TRBV4-1; j_gene: TRBJ2-4; abundance: .; CDR3aa: CASSQDPGLAGDTAKNIQYF; CDR3nt: TGCGCCAGCAGCCAAGATCCCGGACTAGCGGGAGATACAGCCAAAAACATTCAGTACTTC
d_gene: .; v_gene: TRBV5-1; j_gene: TRBJ1-1; abundance: once; CDR3aa: CASSQTVPTRGNTEAFF; CDR3nt: TGCGCCAGCAGCCAAACCGTACCGACTCGGGGGAACACTGAAGCTTTCTTT
d_gene: .; v_gene: TRBV28; j_gene: TRBJ1-2; abundance: .; CDR3aa: CASSFRGAQDRYTF; CDR3nt: TGTGCCAGCAGTTTTCGGGGGGCGCAAGACCGCTACACCTTC
d_gene: TRBD1; v_gene: TRBV30; j_gene: TRBJ2-7; abundance: .; CDR3aa: CAWSSGWGQGTYEQYF; CDR3nt: TGTGCCTGGAGTAGCGGATGGGGACAGGGAACCTACGAGCAGTACTTC
d_gene: TRBD2; v_gene: TRBV19; j_gene: TRBJ2-2; abundance: .; CDR3aa: CASSPGLAGGRGVGELFF; CDR3nt: TGTGCCAGTAGTCCGGGACTAGCGGGAGGGCGCGGTGTCGGGGAGCTGTTTTTT
d_gene: TRBD2; v_gene: TRBV25-1; j_gene: TRBJ2-3; abundance: .; CDR3aa: CASSDNSGRETDTQYF; CDR3nt: TGTGCCAGCAGTGACAATAGCGGGAGGGAAACAGATACGCAGTATTTT
d_gene: .; v_gene: TRBV4-3; j_gene: TRBJ2-1; abundance: .; CDR3aa: CASSQLGGGNEQFF; CDR3nt: TGCGCCAGCAGCCAATTGGGGGGAGGCAATGAGCAGTTCTTC
d_gene: .; v_gene: TRBV20-1; j_gene: TRBJ1-5; abundance: .; CDR3aa: CSASSPDQPQHF; CDR3nt: TGCAGTGCTAGTTCACCAGATCAGCCCCAGCATTTT
d_gene: TRBD1; v_gene: TRBV19; j_gene: TRBJ1-4; abundance: once; CDR3aa: CASSILQGRLFF; CDR3nt: TGTGCCAGTAGTATTTTACAGGGGCGACTGTTTTTT
d_gene: .; v_gene: TRBV10-2; j_gene: TRBJ2-7; abundance: .; CDR3aa: CASSDRSGVDEQYF; CDR3nt: TGCGCCAGCAGTGATCGGTCGGGAGTAGACGAGCAGTACTTC
d_gene: .; v_gene: TRBV6-5; j_gene: TRBJ1-4; abundance: .; CDR3aa: CASTLESGGMGKLFF; CDR3nt: TGTGCCAGCACCCTCGAGAGCGGGGGTATGGGGAAACTGTTTTTT
d_gene: TRBD1; v_gene: TRBV6-4; j_gene: TRBJ1-1; abundance: .; CDR3aa: CASSYRRKDRGNTEAFF; CDR3nt: TGTGCCAGCAGTTACAGAAGAAAAGACAGGGGGAACACTGAAGCTTTCTTT
d_gene: .; v_gene: TRBV5-1; j_gene: TRBJ2-3; abundance: .; CDR3aa: CASSLGQGLDTQYF; CDR3nt: TGCGCCAGCAGCTTGGGTCAGGGGCTAGATACGCAGTATTTT
d_gene: TRBD1; v_gene: TRBV4-1; j_gene: TRBJ1-2; abundance: few; CDR3aa: CASSQSGRDRVYGYTF; CDR3nt: TGCGCCAGCAGCCAATCAGGCCGGGACAGGGTGTATGGCTACACCTTC
d_gene: TRBD1; v_gene: TRBV5-6; j_gene: TRBJ2-7; abundance: .; CDR3aa: CASSLDTGVGYEQYF; CDR3nt: TGTGCCAGCAGCTTGGACACAGGGGTGGGATACGAGCAGTACTTC
d_gene: .; v_gene: TRBV28; j_gene: TRBJ1-1; abundance: .; CDR3aa: CASSSRRARVEAFF; CDR3nt: TGTGCCAGCAGTTCTAGACGAGCAAGAGTCGAAGCTTTCTTT
d_gene: .; v_gene: TRBV9; j_gene: TRBJ2-1; abundance: .; CDR3aa: CASSGRAGDSEQFF; CDR3nt: TGTGCCAGCAGCGGGAGGGCCGGGGATAGTGAGCAGTTCTTC
d_gene: TRBD2; v_gene: TRBV27; j_gene: TRBJ2-3; abundance: .; CDR3aa: CASSRSATSDTDTQYF; CDR3nt: TGTGCCAGCAGTCGCTCGGCGACTAGCGACACAGATACGCAGTATTTT
d_gene: .; v_gene: TRBV7-2; j_gene: TRBJ2-1; abundance: medium-sized; CDR3aa: CASSLARGSSMSSYNEQFF; CDR3nt: TGTGCCAGCAGCTTAGCGCGTGGTAGCTCAATGAGCTCCTACAATGAGCAGTTCTTC
d_gene: TRBD1; v_gene: TRBV11-2; j_gene: TRBJ1-2; abundance: .; CDR3aa: CASSLLYGTGKGYGYTF; CDR3nt: TGTGCCAGCAGCCTCTTGTATGGGACAGGGAAAGGGTATGGCTACACCTTC
d_gene: .; v_gene: TRBV7-2; j_gene: TRBJ2-7; abundance: .; CDR3aa: CASSRSASYEQYF; CDR3nt: TGTGCCAGCAGCCGAAGCGCGTCCTACGAGCAGTACTTC
d_gene: TRBD2; v_gene: TRBV18; j_gene: TRBJ2-2; abundance: .; CDR3aa: CASSPPQRELDTGELFF; CDR3nt: TGTGCCAGCTCACCACCGCAGCGGGAGCTTGACACCGGGGAGCTGTTTTTT
d_gene: TRBD1; v_gene: TRBV7-9; j_gene: TRBJ2-2; abundance: .; CDR3aa: CASIPGTENTGELFF; CDR3nt: TGTGCCAGCATCCCCGGGACAGAGAACACCGGGGAGCTGTTTTTT
d_gene: TRBD1; v_gene: TRBV7-2; j_gene: TRBJ2-5; abundance: .; CDR3aa: CASSTLRQGTGTQYF; CDR3nt: TGTGCCAGCAGCACCCTCAGACAGGGGACGGGGACCCAGTACTTC
d_gene: TRBD1; v_gene: TRBV5-1; j_gene: TRBJ2-7; abundance: .; CDR3aa: CASRSSDRATYEQYF; CDR3nt: TGCGCCAGCAGAAGTTCTGACAGGGCCACCTACGAGCAGTACTTC
d_gene: .; v_gene: TRBV7-3; j_gene: TRBJ1-2; abundance: .; CDR3aa: CASSATEQGNYGYTF; CDR3nt: TGTGCCAGCAGCGCGACAGAACAAGGCAACTATGGCTACACCTTC
d_gene: TRBD2; v_gene: TRBV7-3; j_gene: TRBJ2-1; abundance: once; CDR3aa: CASSLVLAGGNEQFF; CDR3nt: TGTGCCAGCAGCTTAGTACTAGCGGGCGGGAATGAGCAGTTCTTC
d_gene: TRBD1; v_gene: TRBV28; j_gene: TRBJ2-7; abundance: few; CDR3aa: CASTPSLGQGAVQYF; CDR3nt: TGTGCCAGCACCCCCTCATTGGGACAGGGGGCGGTGCAGTACTTC
d_gene: .; v_gene: TRBV30; j_gene: TRBJ2-4; abundance: .; CDR3aa: CAWSPQGFVKNIQYF; CDR3nt: TGTGCCTGGAGTCCTCAGGGTTTTGTCAAAAACATTCAGTACTTC
d_gene: TRBD1; v_gene: TRBV11-2; j_gene: TRBJ2-7; abundance: .; CDR3aa: CASSFNRGYEQYF; CDR3nt: TGTGCCAGCAGCTTCAACAGGGGCTACGAGCAGTACTTC
d_gene: .; v_gene: TRBV14; j_gene: TRBJ1-1; abundance: .; CDR3aa: CASSQDRGTLNTEAFF; CDR3nt: TGTGCCAGCAGCCAAGATCGCGGGACGTTGAACACTGAAGCTTTCTTT
d_gene: TRBD1; v_gene: TRBV7-9; j_gene: TRBJ2-1; abundance: .; CDR3aa: CASSLGDRAGYNEQFF; CDR3nt: TGTGCCAGCAGCTTAGGGGACAGGGCTGGCTACAATGAGCAGTTCTTC
d_gene: TRBD1; v_gene: TRBV7-2; j_gene: TRBJ2-5; abundance: .; CDR3aa: CASSTGTGGETQYF; CDR3nt: TGTGCCAGCAGCACCGGGACAGGAGGGGAGACCCAGTACTTC
d_gene: .; v_gene: TRBV4-3; j_gene: TRBJ2-6; abundance: .; CDR3aa: CASSQVPRVRVAPGANVLTF; CDR3nt: TGCGCCAGCAGCCAAGTTCCCCGAGTCAGGGTGGCACCTGGGGCCAACGTCCTGACTTTC